The following is a T cell receptor beta chain sequence with its context. This entry is derived from a study of radiation and T cells in renal cell carcinoma. Stated treatment: treatment-naive control, cytoreductive nephrectomy. Controls were unirradiated tumors from treatment-naive cytoreductive nephrectomy patients. Germline CDR1 is MNHNY and CDR2 is SVGAGI (reference sequence). The CDR3 extends over 15 amino acids. V was pared by 2 bases and J by 2 bases, with 10 bases between. The data were produced by immunoSEQ multiplex PCR, yet TCRdb's version contains in-frame clones alone and is incomplete. The data show 20,000 to 30,000 clones, roughly 50% seen once.

The origin of this receptor is a middle-aged man with renal cell carcinoma. This chain joins TRBV6-6 and TRBJ1-5; D is perhaps TRBD1 (6 bases). The specimen was tumor tissue, collected from a patient whose treatment was nephrectomy without radiotherapy. CDR3 in amino acids: CASSYGGAGNQPQHF. CDR3 nucleotide sequence: TGTGCCAGCAGTTACGGGGGGGCAGGCAATCAGCCCCAGCATTTT.